A selection of T cell receptor beta chains follows, all from one sample in a study of blood T cells in healthy people across ages. TCRdb re-analysed the 5' RACE reads in MiXCR, keeping a single row per CDR3 protein. The sample consists of over 550,000 distinct CDR3 sequences, about 28% of them appearing once. Source material: blood. All receptors come from an elderly woman in good health. Each CDR3 is given with its conserved first and last residue. Fields, in order: J gene, clone size, D gene, V gene, CDR3 length, CDR3 DNA, CDR3 protein. A D gene is named only where the DNA matches it firmly. A row's size may be missing; if present it is once, few, many or a size class.

J gene: TRBJ1-2; clone size: -; D gene: -; V gene: TRBV5-1; CDR3 length: 14; CDR3 DNA: TGCGCCAGCAGCTGGGACTGGGGAGGCTACGGCTACACCTTC; CDR3 protein: CASSWDWGGYGYTF
J gene: TRBJ2-3; clone size: -; D gene: TRBD2; V gene: TRBV29-1; CDR3 length: 17; CDR3 DNA: TGCAGCGTTGTGGGGCCTAGCGGGAGTGGGGCCATAGATTCGCAGTATTTT; CDR3 protein: CSVVGPSGSGAIDSQYF
J gene: TRBJ2-7; clone size: -; D gene: -; V gene: TRBV7-2; CDR3 length: 15; CDR3 DNA: TGTGCCAGCAGCTTAGGTCTTGGCCAGATCTACGAGCAGTACTTC; CDR3 protein: CASSLGLGQIYEQYF
J gene: TRBJ2-3; clone size: many; D gene: TRBD2; V gene: TRBV5-1; CDR3 length: 16; CDR3 DNA: TGCGCCAGCAGCCTTGGACTAGCCCCTGGCACAGATACGCAGTATTTT; CDR3 protein: CASSLGLAPGTDTQYF
J gene: TRBJ2-1; clone size: -; D gene: -; V gene: TRBV3-1; CDR3 length: 15; CDR3 DNA: TGTGCCAGCAGCCCCCCCGGGGCTAGCGTCTGGGAGCAGTTCTTC; CDR3 protein: CASSPPGASVWEQFF
J gene: TRBJ1-2; clone size: -; D gene: -; V gene: TRBV7-2; CDR3 length: 14; CDR3 DNA: TGTGCCAGCAGCCCCCAACTGAGTAACTATGACTACACCTTC; CDR3 protein: CASSPQLSNYDYTF
J gene: TRBJ2-2; clone size: -; D gene: -; V gene: TRBV6-6; CDR3 length: 16; CDR3 DNA: TGTGCCAGCAGCCCCCCGAGGGCACAGGACACCGGGGAGCTGTTTTTT; CDR3 protein: CASSPPRAQDTGELFF
J gene: TRBJ1-2; clone size: many; D gene: -; V gene: TRBV20-1; CDR3 length: 16; CDR3 DNA: TGCAGTGCTATCCCGGCCACAGGCGGAGTATACTATGGCTACACCTTC; CDR3 protein: CSAIPATGGVYYGYTF
J gene: TRBJ2-5; clone size: few; D gene: TRBD1; V gene: TRBV11-3; CDR3 length: 15; CDR3 DNA: TGTGCCAGCAGCTCGGCGGGCAGGGGGCGAGAGACCCAGTACTTC; CDR3 protein: CASSSAGRGRETQYF
J gene: TRBJ1-2; clone size: few; D gene: -; V gene: TRBV20-1; CDR3 length: 12; CDR3 DNA: TGCAGTGCTAGAGAGGGGGGCTCGGGCTACACCTTC; CDR3 protein: CSAREGGSGYTF
J gene: TRBJ1-2; clone size: -; D gene: TRBD1; V gene: TRBV20-1; CDR3 length: 13; CDR3 DNA: TGCAGTGTAAACAGGGGTTCGGACTATGGCTACACCTTC; CDR3 protein: CSVNRGSDYGYTF
J gene: TRBJ2-6; clone size: many; D gene: -; V gene: TRBV6-5; CDR3 length: 18; CDR3 DNA: TGTGCCAGCAGTTCCCCCTTGGGCTCGTACTCTGGGGCCAACGTCCTGACTTTC; CDR3 protein: CASSSPLGSYSGANVLTF
J gene: TRBJ1-5; clone size: many; D gene: TRBD1; V gene: TRBV6-2/TRBV6-3; CDR3 length: 14; CDR3 DNA: TGTGCCAGCAGATTAGCCAGGGGGCAACAGCCCCAGCATTTT; CDR3 protein: CASRLARGQQPQHF
J gene: TRBJ2-1; clone size: -; D gene: -; V gene: TRBV5-1; CDR3 length: 16; CDR3 DNA: TGCGCCAGCAGCTTGGATGTAGCGGCCTCCTACAATGAGCAGTTCTTC; CDR3 protein: CASSLDVAASYNEQFF
J gene: TRBJ2-4; clone size: -; D gene: TRBD2; V gene: TRBV28; CDR3 length: 16; CDR3 DNA: TGTGCCAGCAGTCTTAGCGGGGGCCTGGCCAAAAACATTCAGTACTTC; CDR3 protein: CASSLSGGLAKNIQYF
J gene: TRBJ2-3; clone size: many; D gene: -; V gene: TRBV29-1; CDR3 length: 12; CDR3 DNA: TGCAGCGTCGTACTAGGCACAGATACGCAGTATTTT; CDR3 protein: CSVVLGTDTQYF
J gene: TRBJ1-2; clone size: many; D gene: -; V gene: TRBV9; CDR3 length: 15; CDR3 DNA: TGTGCCAGCAGCGTACAAGAGACAGGTCCATATGGCTACACCTTC; CDR3 protein: CASSVQETGPYGYTF
J gene: TRBJ2-7; clone size: many; D gene: TRBD1; V gene: TRBV9; CDR3 length: 14; CDR3 DNA: TGTGCCAGCAGCGCCACAGGGGGCTCCTACGAGCAGTACTTC; CDR3 protein: CASSATGGSYEQYF
J gene: TRBJ2-3; clone size: once; D gene: TRBD1; V gene: TRBV7-3; CDR3 length: 16; CDR3 DNA: TGTGCCAGCAGCTCCCTTCGGCTCCAGGGGGCAGATACGCAGTATTTT; CDR3 protein: CASSSLRLQGADTQYF
J gene: TRBJ2-1; clone size: many; D gene: -; V gene: TRBV7-9; CDR3 length: 14; CDR3 DNA: TGTGCCAGCAGCCCGATAGGGACCGCCGCAAAGCAGTTCTTC; CDR3 protein: CASSPIGTAAKQFF
J gene: TRBJ2-3; clone size: many; D gene: -; V gene: TRBV3-1; CDR3 length: 13; CDR3 DNA: TGTGCCAGCAGCCCCGGACTCCTCAATACGCAGTATTTT; CDR3 protein: CASSPGLLNTQYF
J gene: TRBJ2-5; clone size: many; D gene: TRBD2; V gene: TRBV7-2; CDR3 length: 15; CDR3 DNA: TGTGCCAGCAGCTTAGGACTAGCGGGGGGGGAGACCCAGTACTTC; CDR3 protein: CASSLGLAGGETQYF